This is a list of T cell receptor beta chains from one sample in a study of blood T cell repertoires in COVID-19. TCRdb keeps only in-frame clones here, not all; method: immunoSEQ multiplex PCR. The table lists hundreds of thousands of clones, about 89% of them singletons, with roughly 2% in the top ten. The source material was PBMCs or T cells enriched from blood (not recorded which). The receptors were sampled from a man aged 35 to 55 in a cohort exposed to, infected with or recovered from COVID-19 (not recorded which). Both conserved end residues are part of each CDR3. A D gene is named only where the DNA matches it firmly. Only some rows state a clone size, as once, few, many or a class for expanded clones.

>TRBD1|TRBV11-2|NA|TRBJ2-1
TGTGCCAGCAGCCGGTGGACAGGGGGCGAAGCGTACAATGAGCAGTTCTTC
CASSRWTGGEAYNEQFF
>TRBD2|TRBV7-3|once|TRBJ2-1
TGTGCCAGCAGCTTAAACAGCGGGAGGCCCTACAATGAGCAGTTCTTC
CASSLNSGRPYNEQFF
>NA|TRBV7-8|once|TRBJ1-4
TGTGCCAGCAGCCTGAGACAGGCCAAATCTAATGAAAAACTGTTTTTT
CASSLRQAKSNEKLFF
>NA|TRBV21-1|NA|TRBJ1-5
TGTGCCAGCAGCAACCAGGGTCCTGGTCAGCCCCAGCATTTT
CASSNQGPGQPQHF
>TRBD2|TRBV25-1|NA|TRBJ2-3
TGTGCCAGCAGTGCTCGACCCGGAGCCGGGAGGACAGATACGCAGTATTTT
CASSARPGAGRTDTQYF
>TRBD2|TRBV18|NA|TRBJ2-1
TGTGCCAGCTCGGCGGGACTAGCGGGTAAGGATGAGCAGTTCTTC
CASSAGLAGKDEQFF
>NA|TRBV29-1|NA|TRBJ2-1
TGCAGCGTTGAATGGCTCGGGACTGGGAATTACAATGAGCAGTTCTTC
CSVEWLGTGNYNEQFF
>TRBD2|TRBV30|NA|TRBJ2-3
TGTGCCTGGAGGGGACTAGCGGGAGGGCCGGTGAATACGCAGTATTTT
CAWRGLAGGPVNTQYF
>TRBD2|TRBV3-1/TRBV3-2|NA|TRBJ2-1
TGTGCCAGCAGCCAAGTTACTAGCGGGAGGGCCGACAATGAGCAGTTCTTC
CASSQVTSGRADNEQFF
>NA|TRBV30|NA|TRBJ1-6
TGTGCCTGGAGTGTACAGGGCAATTCACCCCTCCACTTT
CAWSVQGNSPLHF
>TRBD2|TRBV7-8|NA|TRBJ2-1
TGTGCCAGCAGCTTATCTGCCGGGACTAGCTTCAGTGAGCAGTTCTTC
CASSLSAGTSFSEQFF
>NA|TRBV7-9|NA|TRBJ2-1
TGTGCCAGCAGCTTATCGGGAGACTCCTACAATGAGCAGTTCTTC
CASSLSGDSYNEQFF
>NA|TRBV7-2|NA|TRBJ2-3
TGTGCCAGCAGCCCCTATAGCACAGATACGCAGTATTTT
CASSPYSTDTQYF
>TRBD1|TRBV28|NA|TRBJ1-2
TGTGCCAGCAGTTCTAGGACAGGGACCTATGGCTACACCTTC
CASSSRTGTYGYTF
>NA|TRBV2|NA|TRBJ1-2
TGTGCCAGCAGTGTCGACTATGGCTACACCTTC
CASSVDYGYTF
>TRBD1|TRBV24-1|NA|TRBJ2-1
TGTGCCACCAGCGACTGGGACAGGGGCGCAAATTACAATGAGCAGTTCTTC
CATSDWDRGANYNEQFF
>TRBD1|TRBV27|NA|TRBJ2-7
TGTGCCAGCAGTTTAGGGACAGGGGGTTGGGGTTACTACGAGCAGTACTTC
CASSLGTGGWGYYEQYF
>TRBD2|TRBV5-1|NA|TRBJ2-1
TGCGCCAGCAGCTTGGGACTAGCAGGCAATGAGCAGTTCTTC
CASSLGLAGNEQFF
>NA|TRBV5-4|NA|TRBJ2-5
TGTGCCAGCAGCTTGGAACGGGAGTGGGAGACCCAGTACTTC
CASSLEREWETQYF
>NA|TRBV7-2|NA|TRBJ1-3
TGTGCCAGCAGCGGAGACTCTGGAAACACCATATATTTT
CASSGDSGNTIYF
>NA|TRBV30|NA|TRBJ2-7
TGTGCCTGGAGAAAGCAGGGGTATCTTGACGAGCAGTACTTC
CAWRKQGYLDEQYF
>NA|TRBV18|NA|TRBJ1-1
TGTGCCAGCTCCTACAGGGTCATGAACACTGAAGCTTTCTTT
CASSYRVMNTEAFF
>TRBD1|TRBV19|once|TRBJ1-2
TGTGCCAGTAGTATTGGGGACAGACCCTATGGCTACACCTTC
CASSIGDRPYGYTF
>NA|TRBV7-6|NA|TRBJ2-2
TGTGCCAGCCTCCCCTCGGTCGGGGGTATATCCGGGGAGCTGTTTTTT
CASLPSVGGISGELFF
>TRBD2|TRBV25-1|NA|TRBJ2-2
TGTGCCAGCAAGCCGGCGGGAGAGGGGGAGCTGTTTTTT
CASKPAGEGELFF
>TRBD2|TRBV28|once|TRBJ2-3
TGTGCCAGCAGCCAAGGGACTAATTTTCTGACAGATACGCAGTATTTT
CASSQGTNFLTDTQYF
>NA|TRBV9|NA|TRBJ2-3
TGTGCCAGCAGCGTAGAAGGGGCGAGTATCACAGATACGCAGTATTTT
CASSVEGASITDTQYF
>NA|TRBV6-6|NA|TRBJ2-3
TGTGCCAGCAGTTATATGGGAGTTGAGCAGTATTTT
CASSYMGVEQYF
>NA|TRBV7-9|once|TRBJ2-3
TGTGCCAGCAGCCCAGAGGGTTTAGATACGCAGTATTTT
CASSPEGLDTQYF
>TRBD1|TRBV19|few|TRBJ1-5
TGTGCCAGTAAAGTCGGACAGGGCTATCAGCCCCAGCATTTT
CASKVGQGYQPQHF
>TRBD2|TRBV19|NA|TRBJ2-2
TGTGCCAGTAGCCCTAGCGGAAGCACCGGGGAGCTGTTTTTT
CASSPSGSTGELFF
>TRBD2|TRBV7-9|NA|TRBJ2-7
TGTGCCAGCAGCTCTTGGACTAGCGGCTCCTACGAGCAGTACTTC
CASSSWTSGSYEQYF
>TRBD1|TRBV5-1|NA|TRBJ2-1
TGCGCCAGCAGCTTGGGACATACGCGGAGGACAGGGGGCTACAATGAGCAGTTCTTC
CASSLGHTRRTGGYNEQFF
>NA|TRBV11-2|NA|TRBJ2-2
TGTGCCAGCAGCTTAGCCGGACAGAACACCGGGGAGCTGTTTTTT
CASSLAGQNTGELFF
>NA|TRBV6-5|NA|TRBJ2-2
TGTGCCAGCAGCTGGGGACAGAACACCGGGGAGCTGTTTTTT
CASSWGQNTGELFF